This TCR beta chain was recorded in a study of CXCR3-negative and CXCR3-positive naive CD8 T cells. Study findings and constraints: Naive CXCR3-positive cells had TRB CDR3s more hydrophobic than those of CXCR3-negative naive cells. Memory cells diverged, while naive CXCR3-positive and CXCR3-negative cells had similar TRBV-TRBJ usage.

TRB cDNA was prepared as libraries by UMI-labeled 5' RACE. TCRdb reanalyzed the 5' RACE reads, giving one entry per CDR3 protein sequence and no DNA. In total, the table holds some 150,000 distinct CDR3 sequences. Germline V gene sequence: CDR1 MDHEN, CDR2 SYDVKM. The CDR3 is 13 amino acids. Naive CD8+ T cells showed a CD45RO-CCR7+CD27+CD95- phenotype. A note on this clonotype: Antigen specificity is unknown.

Sequenced sample: naive CXCR3+ CD8+ T cells from blood. Subset here: CD45RO-CCR7+CD27+CD95- naive CD8+ T cells expressing CXCR3 (TNR3+). The sequence derives from a human donor in good health. Some clones in this sample may be carry-over from other donors' samples. The chain carries TRBV28 and TRBJ1-5. The CDR3 region is CASRKGSNQPQHF.